The clone carrying this TCR beta chain was counted only a few times. Its antigen remains unknown. A single record per CDR3 protein comes from TCRdb applying MiXCR to the 5' RACE reads. The sample shows roughly 310,000 distinct CDR3 sequences, about 15% of them seen only once. The data stem from a study of T-cell memory formation after mild COVID-19. The CDR3 length is 12 residues. Germline CDR1 SGHRS, CDR2 YFSETQ. V was clipped by 3 bases and J by 5 bases, with 8 bases between them. General study findings and limits: The finding that pre-infection memory included some responding clones suggested that cross-reactive memory joined.

The receptor was derived from a young man who had mild COVID-19 (a few samples of this study predate the infection). Cell type and time point are not known. The chain is built from TRBV5-1 and TRBJ2-5, with D possibly TRBD2 on 5 matching bases. The sequenced material came from PBMCs or a T cell subset sorted from them (not recorded which). As DNA, the CDR3 is TGCGCCAGCAGCTGGACGGGGGAGACCCAGTACTTC. It encodes CASSWTGETQYF.